A single sample gave rise to the 23 T cell receptor beta chains below, sequenced in a study of cytomegalovirus exposure and HLA in healthy donors. Researchers ran the PCR with 60 Vbeta and 13 Jbeta primers. Sequencing was performed with immunoSEQ multiplex PCR; in TCRdb, only in-frame clones are kept and a portion is missing. The data hold 150,000 to 200,000 clones, with under 85% observed a single time. Sequenced: PBMCs. The receptors originated from a woman in her twenties or thirties in good health and CMV-seronegative.

CDR3 protein: CASSSQSSYEQYF. CDR3 coding DNA: TGTGCCAGCAGCTCACAGAGCTCCTACGAGCAGTACTTC. V usage is TRBV5-6 and J usage is TRBJ2-7, with no clear D. CDR3 size: 13 residues. Germline CDR1 and CDR2: SGHDT and YYEEEE. The V end lost 3 bases, the J end lost 0 bases, and 7 bases lay between the germline ends.

The gene calls are TRBV18 and TRBJ1-1; 7 nucleotides align to TRBD1. J gave up 0 bases and V 6 bases, and 7 bases lay outside the gene matches. CDR3 length equals 15 residues. Germline lookup yields CDR1 KGHSH and CDR2 LQKENI. CDR3 sequence: CASSRDRAMNTEAFF. As DNA, the CDR3 is TGTGCCAGCTCTAGAGACAGGGCGATGAACACTGAAGCTTTCTTT.

The V gene is TRBV27, the J gene TRBJ2-1, with a tentative D call TRBD2 (5 bases). Germline V gene sequence: CDR1 MNHEY, CDR2 SMNVEV (reference sequence). The CDR3 runs to 15 residues. Trimming stripped 8 bases from V and 6 bases from J, with 20 bases between. The CDR3 DNA sequence: TGTGCCAGCTCATATCGGAGAGGGTTGGGCAATGAGCAGTTCTTC. Its translation: CASSYRRGLGNEQFF.

The rearrangement uses TRBV19 and TRBJ2-7; 7 nucleotides align to TRBD1. The CDR3 runs to 15 residues. V gave up 5 bases and J gave up 6 bases; unmatched junction bases: 13. The germline V gene encodes CDR1 LNHDA and CDR2 SQIVND (reference sequence). CDR3 region: CASSHLGGRGSEQYF. In nucleotides, the CDR3 is TGTGCCAGTAGTCACCTAGGGGGCAGGGGAAGCGAGCAGTACTTC.

The chain links TRBV6-1 to TRBJ1-4; D is unclear. Trimming took off 6 bases at V and 8 bases at J, with 16 bases between the two ends. CDR1 and CDR2 (germline): MNHNS, SASEGT. This CDR3 contains 14 residues. CDR3: CASRPGTPGEKLFF. DNA of the CDR3: TGTGCCAGCAGACCGGGAACCCCGGGGGAAAAACTGTTTTTT.

The CDR3 DNA is TGCGCCAGCAGCCAAACGATCGGGACTAGCGGACGCACAGATACGCAGTATTTT. This codes for CASSQTIGTSGRTDTQYF. The chain joins TRBV4-1 to TRBJ2-3, with 11 bases lining up with TRBD2. The CDR3 has 18 amino acids. V lost 2 bases to trimming and J lost 1 base; unmatched junction nucleotides: 8. From germline, CDR1 is MGHRA and CDR2 YSYEKL.

V gene TRBV21-1 combines with J gene TRBJ2-2; the table's D call, TRBD2, was not checked against the DNA. TRBV21-1 is reported as a pseudogene. The CDR3 consists of 14 residues. The CDR3 DNA sequence: TGTGCCAGCGCCCAAGGGGGGGGCCCCGGGGAGCTGTTTTTT. It is translated as CASAQGGGPGELFF.

The genes are TRBV5-1 and TRBJ1-3, with D possibly matching TRBD1 (5 bases). The CDR3 spans 17 residues. Germline V gives CDR1 SGHRS, CDR2 YFSETQ. V was clipped by 1 base and J by 4 bases, with 18 bases between them. The CDR3 nucleotides are TGCGCCAGCAGCTTGACGTACAGTGGGGCGTCCGGAAACACCATATATTTT. Its translation: CASSLTYSGASGNTIYF. Variable domain in full (rest from reference TRBV5-1 and TRBJ1-3): KAGVTQTPRYLIKTRGQQVTLSCSPISGHRSVSWYQQTPGQGLQFLFEYFSETQRNKGNFPGRFSGRQFSNSRSEMNVSTLELGDSALYLCASSLTYSGASGNTIYFGEGSWLTVV.

V is TRBV7-2 and J is TRBJ2-7, with no clear D. The germline V and J ends were trimmed by 1 base and 5 bases, with 6 bases remaining between them. CDR1 and CDR2 (germline): SGHTA, FQGNSA. This CDR3 region has 12 residues. CDR3 nucleotide sequence: TGTGCCAGCAGCTTAGGCGCCCACGAGCAGTACTTC. It yields the protein CASSLGAHEQYF.

In DNA form, the CDR3 reads TGTGCCAGCAGACCTTCGGACAGGGGCGGGAATCAGCCCCAGCATTTT. Translated, it gives CASRPSDRGGNQPQHF. V usage is TRBV28 and J usage is TRBJ1-5; 9 bases map to TRBD1. Germline V gene data show CDR1 as MDHEN and CDR2 as SYDVKM. The CDR3 is 16 amino acids. V was clipped by 6 bases and J by 4 bases; unmatched bases: 10.

The V call is TRBV27, the J call TRBJ2-1, with 14 bases fitting TRBD2. The CDR3 covers 15 residues. In germline, CDR1 is MNHEY, CDR2 SMNVEV (reference sequence). V gave up 6 bases and J gave up 5 bases; unmatched junction bases: 3. CDR3 nucleotides: TGTGCCAGCAGCCAGACTAGCGGGAGGGACAATGAGCAGTTCTTC. It encodes CASSQTSGRDNEQFF.

The chain uses TRBV6-1 and TRBJ2-5, with TRBD1 as a possible D gene (5 bases). Germline lookup yields CDR1 MNHNS and CDR2 SASEGT. This CDR3 spans 13 amino acids. The V end lost 6 bases, the J end lost 2 bases, and 10 bases lay between the germline ends. The CDR3 reads CASRASGQETQYF. The CDR3 region has the DNA TGTGCCAGCAGAGCGTCAGGGCAAGAGACCCAGTACTTC.

V gene TRBV7-2 combines with J gene TRBJ2-1, with D possibly matching TRBD2 (5 bases). This CDR3 is built from 13 residues. CDR1 and CDR2 (germline): SGHTA, FQGNSA. V dropped 5 bases and J dropped 7 bases, with 12 bases sitting between them. The CDR3 is CASSLDFPNEQFF. The CDR3 DNA sequence: TGTGCCAGCAGCCTGGACTTTCCTAATGAGCAGTTCTTC.

The chain recombines TRBV28 with TRBJ2-1, with TRBD1 as a possible D gene (6 bases). The CDR3 totals 16 residues. The germline V gene has CDR1 MDHEN and CDR2 SYDVKM. V lost 0 bases and J lost 4, with 13 bases in between. The CDR3 bases are TGTGCCAGCAGTTTATGGGTGACAGGAGCTTACAATGAGCAGTTCTTC. Translated: CASSLWVTGAYNEQFF. Together with reference TRBV28 and TRBJ2-1, the CDR3 gives the full variable domain: DVKVTQSSRYLVKRTGEKVFLECVQDMDHENMFWYRQDPGLGLRLIYFSYDVKMKEKGDIPEGYSVSREKKERFSLILESASTNQTSMYLCASSLWVTGAYNEQFFGPGTRLTVL.

The chain carries TRBV15 and TRBJ1-3, with D uncertain. V gave up 3 bases and J gave up 0 bases, with 9 bases separating them. The CDR3 loop spans 15 amino acids. Germline V CDR1 and CDR2: LNHNV, YYDKDF (reference sequence). The CDR3 region is CATSRRQFSGNTIYF. CDR3 nucleotides: TGTGCCACCAGCAGGCGACAATTCTCTGGAAACACCATATATTTT.

This chain joins TRBV4-2 and TRBJ2-1; 7 nucleotides agree with TRBD2. V was pared by 0 bases and J by 4 bases, with 9 bases of the junction left unmatched. This CDR3 has 17 residues. CDR1 is LGHNA and CDR2 is YNFKEQ in the germline V gene. The CDR3, as DNA: TGTGCCAGCAGCCAAGATGCGGCTAGCGGAAGGTACAATGAGCAGTTCTTC. This gives the protein CASSQDAASGRYNEQFF.

This chain links TRBV6-5 with TRBJ2-5, with unresolved D. Deletions cut 7 bases from V and 1 base from J, with 13 bases between. Germline CDR1 and CDR2: MNHEY and SVGAGI. The CDR3 is 14 amino acids. CDR3 DNA sequence: TGTGCCAGCACCCTTAGAGGTCCCCAAGAGACCCAGTACTTC. It codes for CASTLRGPQETQYF.

The rearrangement uses TRBV10-1 and TRBJ2-5, with 7 bases matching TRBD2. The CDR3 contains 15 residues. CDR1 is WNHNN and CDR2 is SYGVQD in the germline V gene (reference sequence). The ends lost 8 bases at V and 1 base at J; junction bases unmatched: 10. The DNA for the CDR3 is TGCGCCAGCGGTGGGGGGGACGTGCGCCAAGAGACCCAGTACTTC. This encodes CASGGGDVRQETQYF.

The chain combines TRBV6-5 with TRBJ2-7; D is unclear. Looked up from germline, CDR1 is MNHEY and CDR2 is SVGAGI. V dropped 2 bases and J dropped 4 bases, with 15 bases sitting between them. This CDR3 has 15 amino acids. The DNA of the CDR3 is TGTGCCAGCAGTTACCTGACTGGAAGCTCGTACGAGCAGTACTTC. Its translation is CASSYLTGSSYEQYF.

The chain employs TRBV7-9 and TRBJ1-4, with 7 bases aligning to TRBD1. Per the germline V gene, CDR1 is SEHNR and CDR2 is FQNEAQ (reference sequence). CDR3 length: 15 residues. J gave up 5 bases and V 2 bases, and 5 bases lay outside the gene matches. As DNA, the CDR3 is TGTGCCAGCAGCTTAACGACAGGGCGGAATGAAAAACTGTTTTTT. Encoded protein: CASSLTTGRNEKLFF.

The chain is built from TRBV21-1 and TRBJ1-6; the tabulated D call, TRBD1, remains unverified against the DNA. TRBV21-1 is a recognized pseudogene. This CDR3 region has 17 residues. In DNA form, the CDR3 reads TGTGCCAGCAGCAAAAAGGGGTCACCATGTAATAATTCACCCCTCCACTTT. This codes for CASSKKGSPCNNSPLHF.

This chain joins TRBV19 and TRBJ2-1, with D possibly TRBD2 on 6 matching bases. The V end lost 4 bases, the J end lost 13 bases, and 20 bases lay between the germline ends. Per the germline V gene, CDR1 is LNHDA and CDR2 is SQIVND (reference sequence). The CDR3 is 14 residues long. The CDR3 loop is CASSTRGLPDGQFF. The CDR3 bases are TGTGCCAGTAGTACACGAGGACTACCGGATGGACAGTTCTTC.

This chain connects TRBV5-8 to TRBJ1-1; 8 nucleotides match TRBD1. CDR1 is SGHTS, CDR2 YDEGEE, per germline. J gave up 6 bases and V 4 bases, and 8 bases lay outside the gene matches. CDR3 length equals 14 residues. The CDR3 loop reads CASSTGQGLPEAFF. The CDR3 DNA reads as TGTGCCAGCAGCACTGGACAGGGTTTACCTGAAGCTTTCTTT.